The subject of this entry is one TCR beta chain. This sample is part of a study of control samples from healthy donors and cancer patients. CDR1 and CDR2 (germline): LGHDT, YNNKEL (reference sequence). V lost 0 bases and J lost 6, with 15 bases in between. This CDR3 is built from 15 residues. Sequenced by immunoSEQ multiplex PCR; TCRdb stores in-frame clones only, minus some. The repertoire has 120,000 or so clones, around 92% of them found once; the top ten carry 30% to 40%. This clonotype was sampled from a man aged 45-60 years in good health. Input material: blood. The V gene is TRBV3-1 (or the pseudogene TRBV3-2), the J gene TRBJ2-7; maybe TRBD1 (6 bases). DNA of the CDR3: TGTGCCAGCAGCCAAGAGGGGAAGGGGGACGGCGAGCAGTACTTC. Its protein is CASSQEGKGDGEQYF.